The next 8 T cell receptor beta chains were all read from a single sample in a study of T cells after yellow fever vaccination. TCRdb fed the 5' RACE reads into MiXCR, producing one record per CDR3 protein. The data hold under 600,000 distinct CDR3 sequences, with approximately 13% observed a single time. This specimen consisted of PBMCs, obtained on the day of the yellow fever booster vaccination. The source of these receptors is a man younger than 45 who received the YFV17D yellow fever vaccine.

This clonotype has a handful of counts. The V gene is TRBV24-1, the J gene TRBJ2-1; 11 bases match TRBD2. CDR3 length: 20 residues. Germline assignment: CDR1 KGHDR and CDR2 SFDVKD. J gave up 3 bases and V 0 bases, and 12 bases lay outside the gene matches. CDR3 sequence reads: CATSDLYGGSGTSGYNEQFF. The DNA of the CDR3 is TGTGCCACCAGTGATTTGTACGGCGGCTCCGGGACTAGCGGCTACAATGAGCAGTTCTTC.

A few counts support this clonotype. This chain joins TRBV14 and TRBJ2-3; D is perhaps TRBD1 or TRBD2 (5 bases each). V lost 4 bases and J 2 bases, leaving 10 bases between the germline ends. The CDR3 covers 14 residues. Germline V CDR1 and CDR2: SGHDN, FVKESK. CDR3 protein: CASSPRGATDTQYF. DNA for the CDR3: TGTGCCAGCAGCCCGAGGGGAGCCACAGATACGCAGTATTTT.

The chain has TRBV20-1 and TRBJ2-1; a weak D match, TRBD1 (6 bases). Per germline, CDR1 DFQATT and CDR2 SNEGSKA (reference sequence). The CDR3 loop spans 13 amino acids. Trimming removed 3 bases from V and 6 bases from J, with 12 bases in between. The CDR3 here is CSARSQGFNEQFF. As DNA, the CDR3 is TGCAGTGCTAGGTCACAGGGATTCAATGAGCAGTTCTTC.

V usage is TRBV7-9 and J usage is TRBJ2-3; D unclear. The CDR3 length is 14 residues. Germline V CDR1 and CDR2: SEHNR, FQNEAQ (reference sequence). Trimming shortened V by 2 bases and J by 5 bases, and 11 bases separated the two germline ends. The chain's CDR3 is CASSLSSLGDTQYF. CDR3 DNA: TGTGCCAGCAGCTTAAGTAGCTTGGGAGATACGCAGTATTTT. The full variable domain, its missing parts supplied by reference TRBV7-9 and TRBJ2-3, is DTGVSQNPRHKITKRGQNVTFRCDPISEHNRLYWYRQTLGQGPEFLTYFQNEAQLEKSRLLSDRFSAERPKGSFSTLEIQRTEQGDSAMYLCASSLSSLGDTQYFGPGTRLTVL.

The table lists this clonotype with many counts. V and J are TRBV5-1 and TRBJ2-3; unclear D gene. Germline V gene lookup returns CDR1 SGHRS and CDR2 YFSETQ. This CDR3 spans 14 amino acids. V was trimmed by 7 bases and J by 0 bases, leaving 12 bases between them. The CDR3 nucleotides read TGCGCCAGCGGGGAACAGAGAAGCACAGATACGCAGTATTTT. Encoded protein: CASGEQRSTDTQYF.

This clonotype was counted a few times. The V gene is TRBV14, the J gene TRBJ2-1; the D gene is possibly TRBD2 (5 bases). V gave up 0 bases and J gave up 2 bases, with 17 bases separating them. This CDR3 region has 18 residues. Germline CDR1 reads SGHDN; CDR2 reads FVKESK. CDR3 DNA sequence: TGTGCCAGCAGCCAAGAATTCGCGGGTGCAAGTGCCTACAATGAGCAGTTCTTC. Encoded protein: CASSQEFAGASAYNEQFF.

The J gene is TRBJ1-1, the V gene TRBV4-3; unclear D gene. CDR1 and CDR2 from the germline V gene are LGHNA and YSLEER. This CDR3 has 14 residues. V dropped 0 bases and J dropped 4 bases, with 9 bases sitting between them. CDR3 protein: CASSQDLGITEAFF. The CDR3 bases are TGCGCCAGCAGCCAAGATTTAGGTATCACTGAAGCTTTCTTT.

The chain carries TRBV20-1 and TRBJ1-5; 7 bases are shared with TRBD1. The CDR3 has 13 residues. CDR1 is DFQATT and CDR2 is SNEGSKA in the germline V gene (reference sequence). With V trimmed by 6 bases and J by 8 bases, 10 bases remained unmatched. The CDR3 DNA sequence: TGCAGTGCAGGCAGGGGGACTATGGAGCCCCAGCATTTT. Amino acid sequence: CSAGRGTMEPQHF.